This T cell receptor (beta chain) appears in the sequencing data of a study of blood T cell repertoires in COVID-19. Study background: Donors in the United States, Italy and Spain gave samples during acute or convalescent COVID-19. In each case, the material was cDNA or gDNA derived from T cells, B-cell-depleted T cells, or PBMCs.

The assay was immunoSEQ multiplex PCR, and TCRdb's table has in-frame clones only and misses some. The table shows under 60,000 clones, with about 90% occurring only once. CDR3 length equals 15 residues. The germline gives CDR1 LGHDT, CDR2 YNNKEL (reference sequence). V lost 0 bases and J lost 9; bases outside the gene matches: 4. Input material: peripheral blood. The rearrangement joins TRBV3-1 (or the pseudogene TRBV3-2) to TRBJ1-6; 8 bases map to TRBD1. This clonotype was sampled from a human donor with active COVID-19. The donor label of this sample is uncertain. The CDR3 bases are TGTGCCAGCAGCCAAGACGACAGGGGAGCTTCACCCCTCCACTTT. It encodes CASSQDDRGASPLHF.